Listed here are 7 T cell receptor beta chains from one sample, sequenced in a study of shared clonotypes between healthy human individuals. Naive CD8 cells were CD45RO-negative, positively selected for CCR7, excluding terminally differentiated effector memory CD45RA+ cells. Clones were read by immunoSEQ multiplex PCR, and TCRdb kept only the in-frame ones, dropping some. The sample holds millions of clones, approximately 94% seen once. Material: naive CD8+ T cells from PBMCs. The receptors stem from a man between 18 and 35 years old in good health. Some clones in this sample may be carry-over from other donors' samples.

This sequence joins TRBV6-5 and TRBJ2-5; TRBD1 might be the D (7 bases). V was cut by 6 bases and J by 5 bases, with 13 bases left in between. The CDR3 consists of 13 residues. The germline V gene has CDR1 MNHEY and CDR2 SVGAGI. This CDR3 reads CASRSSGGETQYF. CDR3 nucleotide sequence: TGTGCCAGCAGATCCTCAGGGGGGGAGACCCAGTACTTC.

The genes are TRBV7-8 and TRBJ2-7; no firm D call. Trimming pared 2 bases from V and 2 bases from J, leaving 7 bases between. The CDR3 contains 13 residues. Germline V gene data show CDR1 as SGHVS and CDR2 as FQNEAQ. CDR3 bases: TGTGCCAGCAGCTTAAGTGCACCCTACGAGCAGTACTTC. It specifies CASSLSAPYEQYF.

This clone was detected once. Written as DNA, the CDR3 is TGTGCCAGCAGCCATGCCGCCGAAGACGAGCAGTACTTC. Its translation: CASSHAAEDEQYF. The J gene is TRBJ2-7, the V gene TRBV4-2; D remains ambiguous. The CDR3 extends over 13 amino acids. Germline values: CDR1 LGHNA, CDR2 YNFKEQ. Trimming took 3 bases from V and 5 from J, leaving 11 bases between them.

As concerns this clone: This sample also contains other DNA sequences that code for the same CDR3. The rearrangement links TRBV7-2 to TRBJ2-1; D may be TRBD1 (5 bases). The CDR3 loop spans 14 amino acids. The germline V gene has CDR1 SGHTA and CDR2 FQGNSA. V lost 3 bases, J lost 4 bases, and 10 bases lay in between. CDR3 in amino acids: CASSFGAGYNEQFF. DNA for the CDR3: TGTGCCAGCAGCTTTGGGGCCGGGTACAATGAGCAGTTCTTC. Looking up the rest from reference TRBV7-2 and TRBJ2-1 gives the full variable domain: GAGVSQSPSNKVTEKGKDVELRCDPISGHTALYWYRQSLGQGLEFLIYFQGNSAPDKSGLPSDRFSAERTGGSVSTLTIQRTQQEDSAVYLCASSFGAGYNEQFFGPGTRLTVL.

V and J are TRBV6-5 and TRBJ1-2, with D possibly TRBD1 on 6 matching bases. CDR3 length: 15 residues. CDR1 MNHEY and CDR2 SVGAGI come from the germline V gene. V was pared by 4 bases and J by 7 bases, with 19 bases between. The CDR3 is CASSWDATGNTGYTF. In DNA form, the CDR3 reads TGTGCCAGCAGTTGGGACGCTACAGGGAATACTGGCTACACCTTC.

The V and J genes are TRBV29-1 and TRBJ2-3; 7 nucleotides agree with TRBD1. Germline V gene sequence: CDR1 SQVTM, CDR2 ANQGSEA. The length of the CDR3 is 14 residues. Germline trimming cut 8 bases from V and 0 bases from J; bases unmatched to any gene: 8. The DNA for the CDR3 is TGCAGCTGTGAACCGGGACAGAGCACAGATACGCAGTATTTT. It translates to CSCEPGQSTDTQYF.

This rearrangement joins TRBV9 to TRBJ1-2; maybe TRBD1 (6 bases). This CDR3 region has 16 residues. The V end lost 0 bases, the J end lost 3 bases, and 15 bases lay between the germline ends. Germline V gene lookup returns CDR1 SGDLS and CDR2 YYNGEE. The CDR3 DNA sequence: TGTGCCAGCAGCGTAGCCAACAACACAGGGCACTATGGCTACACCTTC. Protein sequence: CASSVANNTGHYGYTF.